Listed below are T cell receptor beta chains from one sample, sequenced in a study of blood T cell repertoires in COVID-19. Data came from immunoSEQ multiplex PCR; TCRdb stores just in-frame clones and leaves some out. This repertoire shows 90,000 to 150,000 clones, around 91% found once; its top ten account for approximately 28%. Sample: peripheral blood. The receptors stem from a man between 65 and 85 years old with active or convalescent COVID-19. CDR3s include the opening cysteine and the closing phenylalanine or tryptophan. Each record gives: J gene, V gene, CDR3 length, clone size, D gene, CDR3 DNA, CDR3 protein. A D gene is named only where the DNA matches it firmly. The size field is filled for only some rows; it gives once, few, many or a size class.

j_gene: TRBJ2-1; v_gene: TRBV7-6; len: 15; abundance: .; d_gene: TRBD2; CDR3nt: TGTGCCAGCAGCTTAGGTAGCGGGAGTTACAATGAGCAGTTCTTC; CDR3aa: CASSLGSGSYNEQFF
j_gene: TRBJ1-4; v_gene: TRBV7-9; len: 15; abundance: .; d_gene: .; CDR3nt: TGTGCCAGCAGCTTAAGAGAATCCGAGGGTGAAAAACTGTTTTTT; CDR3aa: CASSLRESEGEKLFF
j_gene: TRBJ2-7; v_gene: TRBV27; len: 12; abundance: .; d_gene: TRBD1; CDR3nt: TGTGCCAGCAGCCTCGACAGGGAGCATCTGTACTTC; CDR3aa: CASSLDREHLYF
j_gene: TRBJ1-1; v_gene: TRBV19; len: 13; abundance: once; d_gene: TRBD1; CDR3nt: TGTGCCAGTAGTGAGACAGGGGGCAATAAAGCTTTCTTT; CDR3aa: CASSETGGNKAFF
j_gene: TRBJ2-6; v_gene: TRBV5-4; len: 16; abundance: .; d_gene: .; CDR3nt: TGTGCCAGCAGGCGAGGTCACTCCTCTGGGGCCAACGTCCTGACTTTC; CDR3aa: CASRRGHSSGANVLTF
j_gene: TRBJ2-2; v_gene: TRBV7-3; len: 17; abundance: .; d_gene: .; CDR3nt: TGTGCCAGCAGCCCGAGGCGGGGCACCAGTTCGACCGGGGAGCTGTTTTTT; CDR3aa: CASSPRRGTSSTGELFF
j_gene: TRBJ2-7; v_gene: TRBV3-1/TRBV3-2; len: 15; abundance: .; d_gene: .; CDR3nt: TGTGCCAGCAGCCAGGGTGACAGGTTGGACTACGAGCAGTACTTC; CDR3aa: CASSQGDRLDYEQYF
j_gene: TRBJ1-1; v_gene: TRBV19; len: 14; abundance: .; d_gene: TRBD1; CDR3nt: TGTGCCAGTAGTATACTACAGGGGAAAACTGAAGCTTTCTTT; CDR3aa: CASSILQGKTEAFF
j_gene: TRBJ2-1; v_gene: TRBV18; len: 15; abundance: .; d_gene: .; CDR3nt: TGTGCCAGCTCACCCCAGAAGAACTCCTACAATGAGCAGTTCTTC; CDR3aa: CASSPQKNSYNEQFF
j_gene: TRBJ2-7; v_gene: TRBV19; len: 14; abundance: .; d_gene: .; CDR3nt: TGTGCCAGTAGTAGGGTTAGCGGTACCTACGAGCAGTACTTC; CDR3aa: CASSRVSGTYEQYF
j_gene: TRBJ2-5; v_gene: TRBV10-3; len: 14; abundance: once; d_gene: .; CDR3nt: TGTGCCATCAGTGAAGGGGCTGCCCAAGAGACCCAGTACTTC; CDR3aa: CAISEGAAQETQYF
j_gene: TRBJ2-7; v_gene: TRBV5-8; len: 15; abundance: .; d_gene: TRBD2; CDR3nt: TGTGCCAGCAGCCTGGCTAGCGGGAGGGCCTACGAGCAGTACTTC; CDR3aa: CASSLASGRAYEQYF
j_gene: TRBJ2-7; v_gene: TRBV6-6; len: 13; abundance: .; d_gene: TRBD2; CDR3nt: TGTGCCAGCAGTTCGACTAGCGTCTACGAGCAGTACTTC; CDR3aa: CASSSTSVYEQYF
j_gene: TRBJ1-1; v_gene: TRBV2; len: 13; abundance: .; d_gene: .; CDR3nt: TGTGCCAGCACTTACAGGGAGAACACTGAAGCTTTCTTT; CDR3aa: CASTYRENTEAFF
j_gene: TRBJ1-3; v_gene: TRBV29-1; len: 15; abundance: .; d_gene: .; CDR3nt: TGCAGCGTTGCCCTGGACAGTACCCCTGGAAACACCATATATTTT; CDR3aa: CSVALDSTPGNTIYF
j_gene: TRBJ2-3; v_gene: TRBV5-1; len: 16; abundance: .; d_gene: TRBD1; CDR3nt: TGCGCCAGCAGCTTCAACTCCGGGACAGGGAAGGATACGCAGTATTTT; CDR3aa: CASSFNSGTGKDTQYF
j_gene: TRBJ1-5; v_gene: TRBV28; len: 14; abundance: .; d_gene: .; CDR3nt: TGTGCCAGCCGCGGCGGGAATGGCAATCAGCCCCAGCATTTT; CDR3aa: CASRGGNGNQPQHF
j_gene: TRBJ2-1; v_gene: TRBV11-2; len: 17; abundance: .; d_gene: TRBD2; CDR3nt: TGTGCCAGCAGCTTCCGGGCTAGCGGGAGCTCCTACAATGAGCAGTTCTTC; CDR3aa: CASSFRASGSSYNEQFF
j_gene: TRBJ2-3; v_gene: TRBV13; len: 13; abundance: .; d_gene: .; CDR3nt: TGTGCCAGCAGCTTAGAGGCGGGAGATACGCAGTATTTT; CDR3aa: CASSLEAGDTQYF
j_gene: TRBJ2-7; v_gene: TRBV27; len: 15; abundance: .; d_gene: TRBD1; CDR3nt: TGTGCCAGCAGTCCCGGACAGGGGACCCACTACGAGCAGTACTTC; CDR3aa: CASSPGQGTHYEQYF
j_gene: TRBJ1-3; v_gene: TRBV14; len: 14; abundance: .; d_gene: .; CDR3nt: TGTGCCAGCAGCCTTAGAGGGACTGGAAACACCATATATTTT; CDR3aa: CASSLRGTGNTIYF
j_gene: TRBJ1-1; v_gene: TRBV6-5; len: 16; abundance: .; d_gene: .; CDR3nt: TGTGCCAGCAGTTACTCGGGTAGGGGCGCGGACACTGAAGCTTTCTTT; CDR3aa: CASSYSGRGADTEAFF
j_gene: TRBJ1-2; v_gene: TRBV6-6; len: 11; abundance: .; d_gene: .; CDR3nt: TGTGCCAGCAGGGCCGACTATGGCTACACCTTC; CDR3aa: CASRADYGYTF
j_gene: TRBJ1-2; v_gene: TRBV28; len: 13; abundance: .; d_gene: .; CDR3nt: TGTGCCAGCAGTTTCGGGGGGGCCTATGGCTACACCTTC; CDR3aa: CASSFGGAYGYTF
j_gene: TRBJ2-4; v_gene: TRBV6-6; len: 17; abundance: .; d_gene: TRBD1; CDR3nt: TGTGCCAGCAGTCCACAGGGGTCCCAACTAGCCAAAAACATTCAGTACTTC; CDR3aa: CASSPQGSQLAKNIQYF
j_gene: TRBJ2-7; v_gene: TRBV7-9; len: 15; abundance: .; d_gene: TRBD2; CDR3nt: TGTGCCAGCAGCGGGACTAGCGGGAGTTCCTACGAGCAGTACTTC; CDR3aa: CASSGTSGSSYEQYF
j_gene: TRBJ2-3; v_gene: TRBV18; len: 15; abundance: once; d_gene: .; CDR3nt: TGTGCCAGCTCACCCGGGGCGGGATCGGCAGATACGCAGTATTTT; CDR3aa: CASSPGAGSADTQYF
j_gene: TRBJ1-5; v_gene: TRBV5-6; len: 16; abundance: .; d_gene: TRBD1; CDR3nt: TGTGCCAGCAGTACCACAGGGGGCTCTAGCAATCAGCCCCAGCATTTT; CDR3aa: CASSTTGGSSNQPQHF
j_gene: TRBJ2-7; v_gene: TRBV5-3; len: 16; abundance: .; d_gene: TRBD2; CDR3nt: TGTGCCAGAAGCTTGAAGGGACTAGCGAGCTCCTACGAGCAGTACTTC; CDR3aa: CARSLKGLASSYEQYF
j_gene: TRBJ2-5; v_gene: TRBV24-1; len: 14; abundance: .; d_gene: .; CDR3nt: TGTGCCACTTCCCCCAGGGGCAGACAAGAGACCCAGTACTTC; CDR3aa: CATSPRGRQETQYF
j_gene: TRBJ1-5; v_gene: TRBV9; len: 15; abundance: once; d_gene: .; CDR3nt: TGTGCCAGCAGCGTCGACAGCGAAAGCAATCAGCCCCAGCATTTT; CDR3aa: CASSVDSESNQPQHF
j_gene: TRBJ2-7; v_gene: TRBV18; len: 15; abundance: .; d_gene: TRBD1; CDR3nt: TGTGCCAGCTCACCGAATCCGGGACAGGCCTACGAGCAGTACTTC; CDR3aa: CASSPNPGQAYEQYF
j_gene: TRBJ2-7; v_gene: TRBV19; len: 14; abundance: .; d_gene: .; CDR3nt: TGTGCCAGTAGTAGGGGGCTTAGCTCCTACGAGCAGTACTTC; CDR3aa: CASSRGLSSYEQYF
j_gene: TRBJ2-7; v_gene: TRBV11-2; len: 14; abundance: .; d_gene: TRBD2; CDR3nt: TGTGCCAGCAGCTTATCGGGGGGCTCCTACGAGCAGTACTTC; CDR3aa: CASSLSGGSYEQYF
j_gene: TRBJ1-5; v_gene: TRBV19; len: 14; abundance: .; d_gene: .; CDR3nt: TGTGCCAGTAGGCCGGGGGGAAGCAATCAGCCCCAGCATTTT; CDR3aa: CASRPGGSNQPQHF
j_gene: TRBJ2-7; v_gene: TRBV11-2; len: 17; abundance: .; d_gene: .; CDR3nt: TGTGCCAGCAGCTTAGATAACGAGTTTAGCGGCTCCTACGAGCAGTACTTC; CDR3aa: CASSLDNEFSGSYEQYF
j_gene: TRBJ1-1; v_gene: TRBV29-1; len: 13; abundance: .; d_gene: .; CDR3nt: TGCAGCTCAACGGGACACATGAACACTGAAGCTTTCTTT; CDR3aa: CSSTGHMNTEAFF
j_gene: TRBJ2-7; v_gene: TRBV6-5; len: 12; abundance: .; d_gene: .; CDR3nt: TGTGCCAGCAGTTTTCAGGGCGCCGAGCAGTACTTC; CDR3aa: CASSFQGAEQYF
j_gene: TRBJ1-2; v_gene: TRBV10-2; len: 14; abundance: .; d_gene: .; CDR3nt: TGCGCCAGCAGTGAGTCATGGGGAGTAGATGGCTACACCTTC; CDR3aa: CASSESWGVDGYTF
j_gene: TRBJ2-7; v_gene: TRBV6-5; len: 14; abundance: .; d_gene: TRBD2; CDR3nt: TGTGCCAGCAGCCGAAAGCGGGAGCGCGACGAGCAGTACTTC; CDR3aa: CASSRKRERDEQYF
j_gene: TRBJ2-1; v_gene: TRBV7-3; len: 15; abundance: .; d_gene: TRBD2; CDR3nt: TGTGCCAGCACCTTAGCGGGAGGAACCTACAATGAGCAGTTCTTC; CDR3aa: CASTLAGGTYNEQFF
j_gene: TRBJ2-1; v_gene: TRBV7-3; len: 16; abundance: .; d_gene: TRBD2; CDR3nt: TGTGCCAGCAGCTTGAGGGCGGGAGGGCCCGACAATGAGCAGTTCTTC; CDR3aa: CASSLRAGGPDNEQFF
j_gene: TRBJ2-1; v_gene: TRBV6-6; len: 16; abundance: .; d_gene: TRBD2; CDR3nt: TGTGCCAGCAGCTACGGGTCAGGGGGACTAGCCCATGAGCAGTTCTTC; CDR3aa: CASSYGSGGLAHEQFF
j_gene: TRBJ1-4; v_gene: TRBV11-1; len: 15; abundance: .; d_gene: TRBD1; CDR3nt: TGTGCCAGCAGCTTACGAGGGGGCGAGGAGGAAAAACTGTTTTTT; CDR3aa: CASSLRGGEEEKLFF
j_gene: TRBJ2-1; v_gene: TRBV12-5; len: 17; abundance: .; d_gene: TRBD2; CDR3nt: TGTGCTAGTGGTTTGGGAGCTAGCGGGAGCTCCTACAATGAGCAGTTCTTC; CDR3aa: CASGLGASGSSYNEQFF
j_gene: TRBJ1-1; v_gene: TRBV7-3; len: 16; abundance: .; d_gene: .; CDR3nt: TGTGCCAGCAGCTTATTTGCAGGGTCCAAGAACACTGAAGCTTTCTTT; CDR3aa: CASSLFAGSKNTEAFF
j_gene: TRBJ2-3; v_gene: TRBV29-1; len: 15; abundance: .; d_gene: TRBD2; CDR3nt: TGCAGCGTTGCCTTAACTAGCGGGAGAACAGATACGCAGTATTTT; CDR3aa: CSVALTSGRTDTQYF
j_gene: TRBJ2-5; v_gene: TRBV5-1; len: 16; abundance: .; d_gene: .; CDR3nt: TGCGCCAGCAGCTTGGCAGTCGTTGGGGGGCAAGAGACCCAGTACTTC; CDR3aa: CASSLAVVGGQETQYF
j_gene: TRBJ2-2; v_gene: TRBV14; len: 16; abundance: .; d_gene: TRBD2; CDR3nt: TGTGCCAGCAGCCGGAGGACTAGCGGGAGTTCCGGGGAGCTGTTTTTT; CDR3aa: CASSRRTSGSSGELFF
j_gene: TRBJ1-5; v_gene: TRBV6-5; len: 15; abundance: .; d_gene: .; CDR3nt: TGTGCCAGCAGTTACTCGGGGGGTAGGGATCAGCCCCAGCATTTT; CDR3aa: CASSYSGGRDQPQHF
j_gene: TRBJ2-7; v_gene: TRBV7-2; len: 13; abundance: once; d_gene: .; CDR3nt: TGTGCCAGCAGCTTAGGTTTATCGTACGAGCAGTACTTC; CDR3aa: CASSLGLSYEQYF
j_gene: TRBJ1-2; v_gene: TRBV28; len: 15; abundance: .; d_gene: .; CDR3nt: TGTGCCAGCAGTTTATTCGGGGTTGGCAACTATGGCTACACCTTC; CDR3aa: CASSLFGVGNYGYTF
j_gene: TRBJ1-1; v_gene: TRBV27; len: 15; abundance: .; d_gene: TRBD1; CDR3nt: TGTGCCAGCAGTTTACTTGGACAGGCCAACACTGAAGCTTTCTTT; CDR3aa: CASSLLGQANTEAFF
j_gene: TRBJ2-1; v_gene: TRBV11-2; len: 19; abundance: .; d_gene: TRBD2; CDR3nt: TGTGCCAGCAGCTTAGCCCCAACTCAGGGCGGGGGCTCCTACAATGAGCAGTTCTTC; CDR3aa: CASSLAPTQGGGSYNEQFF